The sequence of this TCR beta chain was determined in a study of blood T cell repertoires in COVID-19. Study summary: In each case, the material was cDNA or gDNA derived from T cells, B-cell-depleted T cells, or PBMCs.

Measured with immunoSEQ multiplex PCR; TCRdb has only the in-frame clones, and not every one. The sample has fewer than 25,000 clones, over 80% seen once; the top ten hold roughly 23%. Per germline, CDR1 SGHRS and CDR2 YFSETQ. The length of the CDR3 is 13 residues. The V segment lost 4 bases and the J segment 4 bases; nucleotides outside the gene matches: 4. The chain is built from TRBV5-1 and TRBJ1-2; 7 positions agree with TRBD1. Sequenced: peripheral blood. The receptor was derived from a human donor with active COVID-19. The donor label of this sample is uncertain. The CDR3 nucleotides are TGCGCCAGCAGCCCAGGGACAGTCTATGGCTACACCTTC. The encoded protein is CASSPGTVYGYTF. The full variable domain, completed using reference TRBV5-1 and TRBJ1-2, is KAGVTQTPRYLIKTRGQQVTLSCSPISGHRSVSWYQQTPGQGLQFLFEYFSETQRNKGNFPGRFSGRQFSNSRSEMNVSTLELGDSALYLCASSPGTVYGYTFGSGTRLTVV.